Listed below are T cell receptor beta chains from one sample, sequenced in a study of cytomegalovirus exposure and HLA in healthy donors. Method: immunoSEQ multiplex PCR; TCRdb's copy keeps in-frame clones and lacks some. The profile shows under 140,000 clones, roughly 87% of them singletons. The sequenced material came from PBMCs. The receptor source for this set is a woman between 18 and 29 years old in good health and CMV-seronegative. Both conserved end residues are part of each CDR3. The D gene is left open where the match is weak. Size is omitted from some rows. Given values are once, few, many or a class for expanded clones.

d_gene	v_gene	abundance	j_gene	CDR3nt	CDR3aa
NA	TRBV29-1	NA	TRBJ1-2	TGCAGCGTTGAGGGGCAGGGAAAGGTCGGTGGCTACACCTTC	CSVEGQGKVGGYTF
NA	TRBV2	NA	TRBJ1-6	TGTGCCAGCAGTGAAGAGTGGGGGGGGGATTCACCCCTCCACTTT	CASSEEWGGDSPLHF
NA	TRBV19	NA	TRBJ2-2	TGTGCCAGTAGTGCCGGCCCGCGGACCGGGGAGCTGTTTTTT	CASSAGPRTGELFF
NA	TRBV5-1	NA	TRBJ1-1	TGCGCCAGCAGCTTGGCCGGCAGGGGCGGCACTGAAGCTTTCTTT	CASSLAGRGGTEAFF
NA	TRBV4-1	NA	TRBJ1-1	TGCGCCAGCAGCCAACAGGGGTCCGGCACTGAAGCTTTCTTT	CASSQQGSGTEAFF
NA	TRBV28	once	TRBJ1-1	TGTGCCAGCAGTGTGGGGGACATGTTAGACGAAGCTTTCTTT	CASSVGDMLDEAFF
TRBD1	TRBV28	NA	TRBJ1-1	TGTGCCAGCAGTCGAACAGGGGGCGGGACTGAAGCTTTCTTT	CASSRTGGGTEAFF
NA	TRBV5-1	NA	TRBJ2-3	TGCGCCAGCAGCTTGGTTACTATCACAGATACGCAGTATTTT	CASSLVTITDTQYF
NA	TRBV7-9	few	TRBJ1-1	TGTGCCAGCAGCCCCTCCCCCCCCACAGCGAACACTGAAGCTTTCTTT	CASSPSPPTANTEAFF
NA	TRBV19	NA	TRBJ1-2	TGTGCCAGTAGTCTGTGGATACCAGGTAGCTATGGCTACACCTTC	CASSLWIPGSYGYTF
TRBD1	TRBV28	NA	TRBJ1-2	TGTGCCAGCAGGGGACTCGGGACAGCCGGTGGCTACACCTTC	CASRGLGTAGGYTF
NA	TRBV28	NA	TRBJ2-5	TGTGCCAGCAGTTTCCCCTCCCCGGCCCAGTACTTC	CASSFPSPAQYF
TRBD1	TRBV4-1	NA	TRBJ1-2	TGCGCCAGCAGCCAAGGCGGGACGGTACCGGGACAGGCGGACTTC	CASSQGGTVPGQADF
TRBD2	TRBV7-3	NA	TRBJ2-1	TGTGCCAGCAGCCTGGGGGGACTAGCGGTCAATGAGCAGTTCTTC	CASSLGGLAVNEQFF
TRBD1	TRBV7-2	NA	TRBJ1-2	TGTGCCAGCAGTTGGGACAGGGGTGATAACTATGGCTACACCTTC	CASSWDRGDNYGYTF
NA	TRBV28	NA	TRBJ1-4	TGTGCCAGCAGTTTTGTGCGGGCGAATGAAAAACTGTTTTTT	CASSFVRANEKLFF
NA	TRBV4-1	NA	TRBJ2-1	TGCGCCAGCAGCCAAGATCCCAGCTACCCGACAAACAATGAGCAGTTCTTC	CASSQDPSYPTNNEQFF
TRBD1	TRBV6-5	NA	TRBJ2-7	TGTGCCAGCAGTTTCGGGGGACAGGGGCCCTACGAGCAGTACTTC	CASSFGGQGPYEQYF